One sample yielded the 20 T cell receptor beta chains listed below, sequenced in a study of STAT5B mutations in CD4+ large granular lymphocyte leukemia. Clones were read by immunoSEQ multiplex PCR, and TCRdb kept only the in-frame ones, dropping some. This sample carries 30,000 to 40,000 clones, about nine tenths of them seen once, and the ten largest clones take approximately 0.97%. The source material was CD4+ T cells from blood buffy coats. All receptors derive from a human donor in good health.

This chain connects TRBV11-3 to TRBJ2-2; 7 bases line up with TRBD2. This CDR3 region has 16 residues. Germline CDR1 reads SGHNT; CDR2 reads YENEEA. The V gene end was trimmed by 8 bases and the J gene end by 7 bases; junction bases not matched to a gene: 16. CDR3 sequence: CASSGRGSGFDGELFF. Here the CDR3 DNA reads TGTGCCAGCTCGGGTCGGGGTAGCGGGTTCGACGGGGAGCTGTTTTTT.

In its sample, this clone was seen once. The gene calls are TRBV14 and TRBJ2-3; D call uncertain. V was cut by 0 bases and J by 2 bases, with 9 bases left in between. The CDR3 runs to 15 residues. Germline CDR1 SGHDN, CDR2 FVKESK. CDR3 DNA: TGTGCCAGCAGCCAAGAGTGGCGGAACACAGATACGCAGTATTTT. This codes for CASSQEWRNTDTQYF.

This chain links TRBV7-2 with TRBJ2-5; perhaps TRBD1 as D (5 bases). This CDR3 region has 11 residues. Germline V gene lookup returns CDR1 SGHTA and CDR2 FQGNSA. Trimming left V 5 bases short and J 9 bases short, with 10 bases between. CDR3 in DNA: TGTGCCAGCAGCCTCATCAGGGCCCAGTACTTC. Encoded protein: CASSLIRAQYF. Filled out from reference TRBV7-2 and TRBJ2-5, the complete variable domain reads GAGVSQSPSNKVTEKGKDVELRCDPISGHTALYWYRQSLGQGLEFLIYFQGNSAPDKSGLPSDRFSAERTGGSVSTLTIQRTQQEDSAVYLCASSLIRAQYFGPGTRLLVL.

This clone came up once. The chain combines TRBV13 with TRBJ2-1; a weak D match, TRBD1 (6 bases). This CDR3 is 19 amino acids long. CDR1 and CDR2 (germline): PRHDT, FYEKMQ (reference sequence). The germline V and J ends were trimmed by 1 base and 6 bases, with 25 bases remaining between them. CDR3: CASSLVYSTGETARNEQFF. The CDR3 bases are TGTGCCAGCAGCTTAGTTTATTCGACAGGCGAGACTGCCCGCAATGAGCAGTTCTTC. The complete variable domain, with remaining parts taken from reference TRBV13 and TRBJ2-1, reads AAGVIQSPRHLIKEKRETATLKCYPIPRHDTVYWYQQGPGQDPQFLISFYEKMQSDKGSIPDRFSAQQFSDYHSELNMSSLELGDSALYFCASSLVYSTGETARNEQFFGPGTRLTVL.

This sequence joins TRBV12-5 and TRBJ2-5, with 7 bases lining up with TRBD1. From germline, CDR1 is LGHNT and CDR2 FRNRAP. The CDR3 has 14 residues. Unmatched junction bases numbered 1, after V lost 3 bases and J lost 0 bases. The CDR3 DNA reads TGTGCTAGTGGTTTAGGGACAGACCAAGAGACCCAGTACTTC. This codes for CASGLGTDQETQYF.

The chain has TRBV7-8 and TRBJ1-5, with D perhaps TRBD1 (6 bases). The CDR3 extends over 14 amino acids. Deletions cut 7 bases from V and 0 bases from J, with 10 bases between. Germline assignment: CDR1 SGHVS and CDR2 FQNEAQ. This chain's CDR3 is CASNPTGSNQPQHF. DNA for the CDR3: TGTGCCAGCAACCCGACAGGTAGCAATCAGCCCCAGCATTTT.

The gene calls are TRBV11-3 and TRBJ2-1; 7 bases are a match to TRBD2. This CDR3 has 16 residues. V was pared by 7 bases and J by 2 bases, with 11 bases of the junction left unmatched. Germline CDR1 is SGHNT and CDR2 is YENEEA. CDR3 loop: CASIPGGTGAYNEQFF. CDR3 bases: TGTGCCAGCATTCCCGGGGGGACGGGAGCCTACAATGAGCAGTTCTTC.

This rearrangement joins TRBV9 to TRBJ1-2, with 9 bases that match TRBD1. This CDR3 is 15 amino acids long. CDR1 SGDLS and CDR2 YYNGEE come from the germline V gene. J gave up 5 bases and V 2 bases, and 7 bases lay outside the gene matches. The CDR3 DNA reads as TGTGCCAGCAGCGTTAGTGGGACAGGGCGATATGGCTACACCTTC. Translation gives CASSVSGTGRYGYTF.

The CDR3 DNA sequence: TGCAGCGGGGGAGAAATTATAGGCTACGAGCAGTACTTC. Residues: CSGGEIIGYEQYF. V usage is TRBV29-1 and J usage is TRBJ2-7; TRBD2 is a possible D gene (5 bases). Looked up from germline, CDR1 is SQVTM and CDR2 is ANQGSEA. Trimming removed 7 bases from V and 3 bases from J, with 16 bases in between. This CDR3 is 13 amino acids long.

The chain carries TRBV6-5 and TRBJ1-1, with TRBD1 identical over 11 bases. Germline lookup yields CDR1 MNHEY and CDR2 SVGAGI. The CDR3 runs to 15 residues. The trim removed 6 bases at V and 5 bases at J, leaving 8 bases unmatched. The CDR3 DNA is TGTGCCAGCAGGCCGGACAGGGGGCGACTAACTGAAGCTTTCTTT. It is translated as CASRPDRGRLTEAFF.

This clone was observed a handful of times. Here the CDR3 DNA reads TGTGCCAGCAGTCGACCCCCGGGACTATCTTACGAGCAGTACTTC. Its protein is CASSRPPGLSYEQYF. This sequence joins TRBV6-5 and TRBJ2-7, with TRBD2 matching over 7 bases. Germline V gene data show CDR1 as MNHEY and CDR2 as SVGAGI. The V and J ends lost 5 bases and 4 bases, in that order; junction bases with no gene match: 11. The CDR3 runs to 15 residues.

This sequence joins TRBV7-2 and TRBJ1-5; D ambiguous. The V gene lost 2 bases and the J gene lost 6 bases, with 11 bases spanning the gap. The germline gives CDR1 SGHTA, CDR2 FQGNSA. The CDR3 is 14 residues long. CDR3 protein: CASSLSFSGQPQHF. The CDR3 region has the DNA TGTGCCAGCAGCTTATCATTCTCCGGTCAGCCCCAGCATTTT.

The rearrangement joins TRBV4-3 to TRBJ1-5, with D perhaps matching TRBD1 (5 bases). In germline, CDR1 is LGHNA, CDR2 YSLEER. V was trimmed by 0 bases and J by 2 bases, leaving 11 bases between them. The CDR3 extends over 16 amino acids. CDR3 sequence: CASSQDLTGRNQPQHF. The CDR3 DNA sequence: TGCGCCAGCAGCCAAGATCTAACAGGACGCAATCAGCCCCAGCATTTT.

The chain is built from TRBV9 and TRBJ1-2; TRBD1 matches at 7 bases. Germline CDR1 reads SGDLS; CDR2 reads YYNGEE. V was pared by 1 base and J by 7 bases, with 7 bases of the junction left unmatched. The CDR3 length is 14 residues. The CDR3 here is CASSVTTGAIGYTF. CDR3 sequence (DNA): TGTGCCAGCAGCGTAACCACAGGGGCCATTGGCTACACCTTC. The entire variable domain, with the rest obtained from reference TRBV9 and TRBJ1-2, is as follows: DSGVTQTPKHLITATGQRVTLRCSPRSGDLSVYWYQQSLDQGLQFLIQYYNGEERAKGNILERFSAQQFPDLHSELNLSSLELGDSALYFCASSVTTGAIGYTFGSGTRLTVV.

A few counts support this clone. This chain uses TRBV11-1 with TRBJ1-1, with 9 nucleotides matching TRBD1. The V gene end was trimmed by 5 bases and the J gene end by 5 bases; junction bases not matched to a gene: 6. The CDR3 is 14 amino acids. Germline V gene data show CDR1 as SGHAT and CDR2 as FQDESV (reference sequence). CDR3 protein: CASSRGQGGTEAFF. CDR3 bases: TGTGCCAGCAGCCGGGGACAGGGTGGTACTGAAGCTTTCTTT.

The CDR3: CASSLMGWGWGYTF. The CDR3 region has the DNA TGTGCCAGCAGTTTAATGGGATGGGGTTGGGGCTACACCTTC. The chain has TRBV27 and TRBJ1-2; D ambiguous. The CDR3 is 14 residues long. CDR1 and CDR2 (germline): MNHEY, SMNVEV (reference sequence). Trimming stripped 2 bases from V and 8 bases from J, with 15 bases between.

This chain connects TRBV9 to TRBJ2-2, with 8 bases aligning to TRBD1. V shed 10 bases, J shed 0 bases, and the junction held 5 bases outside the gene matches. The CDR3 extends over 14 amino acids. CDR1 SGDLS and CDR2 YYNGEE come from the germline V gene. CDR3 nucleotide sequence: TGTGCCTCCAGGGGACAGGCGAACACCGGGGAGCTGTTTTTT. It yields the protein CASRGQANTGELFF.

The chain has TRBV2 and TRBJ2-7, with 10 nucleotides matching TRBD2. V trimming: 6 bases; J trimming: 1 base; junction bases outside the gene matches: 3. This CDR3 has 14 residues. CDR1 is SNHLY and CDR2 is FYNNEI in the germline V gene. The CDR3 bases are TGTGCCAGCAGAAATAGCGGGAGGTCCTACGAGCAGTACTTC. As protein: CASRNSGRSYEQYF.

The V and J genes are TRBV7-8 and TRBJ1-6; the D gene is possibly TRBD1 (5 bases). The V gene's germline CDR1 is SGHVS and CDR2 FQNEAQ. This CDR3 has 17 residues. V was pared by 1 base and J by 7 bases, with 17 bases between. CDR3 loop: CASSLEGSRRRNSPLHF. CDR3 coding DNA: TGTGCCAGCAGCTTAGAGGGGTCCCGGAGGCGGAATTCACCCCTCCACTTT.

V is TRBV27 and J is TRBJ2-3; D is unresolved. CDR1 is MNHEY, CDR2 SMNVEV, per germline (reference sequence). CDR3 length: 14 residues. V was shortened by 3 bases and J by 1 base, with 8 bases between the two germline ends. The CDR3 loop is CASSFGRRTDTQYF. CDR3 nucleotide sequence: TGTGCCAGCAGTTTCGGCAGACGCACAGATACGCAGTATTTT.